The 32 T cell receptor beta chains below all came from one sample that was sequenced in a study of metastatic and nonmetastatic thyroid tumors. TCRdb re-called the PCR reads through MiXCR. The table lists about 16,000 clones, approximately 32% of them singletons. All patients reached thyroid surgery having received no treatment beforehand. Sequences were obtained from tumor tissue. These receptors originate from a female donor with papillary thyroid cancer or a benign thyroid nodule (not recorded which). Some clones in this sample may be carry-over from other donors' samples.

This clone qualifies as medium-sized. V gene TRBV29-1 combines with J gene TRBJ2-1, with D possibly TRBD1 on 6 matching bases. This CDR3 region has 12 residues. Germline V gives CDR1 SQVTM, CDR2 ANQGSEA. V shed 6 bases and J shed 7 bases, with 13 bases lying between them. The CDR3 bases are TGCAGCGTCCGCCCTAGGGGGAATGAGCAGTTCTTC. Translating it yields CSVRPRGNEQFF.

The chain is built from TRBV6-1 and TRBJ2-7; 11 bases line up with TRBD1. J lost 5 bases, V lost 6 bases, and 6 bases had no gene match. Germline V gene lookup returns CDR1 MNHNS and CDR2 SASEGT. This CDR3 is built from 14 residues. The CDR3 DNA sequence: TGTGCCAGCAGCGCCGGGACAGGGGGGAACGAGCAGTACTTC. This translates into CASSAGTGGNEQYF.

This clone was detected once. In DNA, the CDR3 is TGTGCCAGCAGCTCGCTGGGGTGGGGCTCCCCTGGAAACACCATATATTTT. Translating it yields CASSSLGWGSPGNTIYF. This sequence joins TRBV11-2 and TRBJ1-3, with D possibly being TRBD1 (5 bases). V lost 4 bases to trimming and J lost 2 bases, with 18 bases between them. Germline CDR1 is SGHAT and CDR2 is FQNNGV. This CDR3 has 17 amino acids.

This clone appeared a few times. The chain carries TRBV28 and TRBJ1-2, with D possibly being TRBD1 (6 bases). V lost 7 bases, J lost 4 bases, and 10 bases lay in between. The CDR3 extends over 12 amino acids. CDR1 and CDR2 (germline): MDHEN, SYDVKM. CDR3 loop: CASIGQPYGYTF. The CDR3 DNA is TGTGCCAGCATCGGACAGCCCTATGGCTACACCTTC.

This clone qualifies as medium-sized (0.01 to 0.1%). The rearrangement uses TRBV2 and TRBJ2-2, with 12 bases fitting TRBD2. The V gene's germline CDR1 is SNHLY and CDR2 FYNNEI. This CDR3 spans 15 amino acids. V dropped 5 bases and J dropped 5; count of bases not matched to a gene: 3. CDR3 loop: CASSPSGGATGELFF. The CDR3 DNA is TGTGCCAGCAGTCCTAGCGGGGGGGCGACCGGGGAGCTGTTTTTT.

This clone showed up just a few times. The rearrangement joins TRBV6-1 to TRBJ2-6, with D tentatively TRBD1 (6 bases). Trimming took 10 bases from V and 2 from J, leaving 21 bases between them. Germline V gene lookup returns CDR1 MNHNS and CDR2 SASEGT. This CDR3 region has 17 residues. Here the CDR3 DNA reads TGTGCCACACGCCTTGGTCAGGGGAGTACTGGGGCCAACGTCCTGACTTTC. The encoded protein is CATRLGQGSTGANVLTF.

This clone came up many times. This chain connects TRBV6-6 to TRBJ1-3, with D perhaps TRBD1 (5 bases). Germline V gives CDR1 MNHNY, CDR2 SVGAGI (reference sequence). CDR3 length: 15 amino acids. The germline V and J ends were trimmed by 3 bases and 0 bases, with 9 bases remaining between them. The CDR3 protein is CASSYIGGSGNTIYF. In nucleotides, the CDR3 is TGTGCCAGCAGTTATATCGGGGGCTCTGGAAACACCATATATTTT.

In its sample, this clone was seen a few times. The chain combines TRBV18 with TRBJ2-7; TRBD2 matches 7 bases. Germline-derived CDR1 and CDR2 are KGHSH and LQKENI. CDR3 length: 14 amino acids. V shed 8 bases, J shed 7 bases, and the junction held 14 bases outside the gene matches. The CDR3 sequence: CASTLAAHRGEQYF. CDR3 nucleotides: TGTGCCAGCACGCTAGCGGCACACCGGGGGGAGCAGTACTTC.

By share, this clone counts as medium-sized (0.01 to 0.1%). This chain uses TRBV2 with TRBJ1-6, with 8 bases identical to TRBD1. Germline-derived CDR1 and CDR2 are SNHLY and FYNNEI. The CDR3 loop spans 15 amino acids. Trimming cost V 5 bases and J 11 bases; bases outside gene matches: 11. Here the CDR3 DNA reads TGTGCCAGCAGTCCCGAAACAGGGGGAGGTACACCCCTCCACTTT. Translating gives CASSPETGGGTPLHF.

This clone was detected a few times. V usage is TRBV6-1 and J usage is TRBJ2-7; 9 bases align to TRBD1. Germline CDR1 and CDR2: MNHNS and SASEGT. Germline trimming cut 4 bases from V and 4 bases from J; bases unmatched to any gene: 2. The CDR3 extends over 13 amino acids. This CDR3 reads CASSAGTGYEQYF. The CDR3 DNA reads as TGTGCCAGCAGTGCCGGGACAGGGTACGAGCAGTACTTC.

This clone is medium-sized in the sample. The chain couples TRBV6-1 to TRBJ1-1; D remains ambiguous. This CDR3 comprises 13 residues. V lost 6 bases to trimming and J lost 5 bases, with 13 bases between them. Per germline, CDR1 MNHNS and CDR2 SASEGT. The CDR3 protein is CASRALPLTEAFF. The CDR3 DNA sequence: TGTGCCAGCAGGGCCCTTCCACTAACTGAAGCTTTCTTT.

Sample share makes this clone medium-sized (0.01 to 0.1%). The J gene is TRBJ2-7, the V gene TRBV20-1, with 9 bases matching TRBD1. This CDR3 comprises 12 residues. Germline CDR1 reads DFQATT; CDR2 reads SNEGSKA (reference sequence). Trimming removed 5 bases from V and 4 bases from J; junction bases left unmatched: 3. CDR3 region: CSARDREYEQYF. CDR3 DNA sequence: TGCAGTGCTCGGGACAGGGAGTACGAGCAGTACTTC.

Sample share makes this clone medium-sized. The J gene is TRBJ1-1, the V gene TRBV19; the match to TRBD1 covers 8 bases. Germline-derived CDR1 and CDR2 are LNHDA and SQIVND (reference sequence). V gave up 4 bases and J gave up 4 bases; unmatched junction bases: 8. This CDR3 contains 15 residues. This chain's CDR3 is CASSTKTGGATEAFF. The CDR3 region has the DNA TGTGCCAGTAGTACCAAAACAGGGGGGGCCACTGAAGCTTTCTTT.

This chain's CDR3 is CASSQGWGVDTEAFF. Here the CDR3 DNA reads TGTGCCAGCAGCCAGGGATGGGGGGTGGACACTGAAGCTTTCTTT. The chain carries TRBV3-1 and TRBJ1-1; possibly TRBD1 for D (5 bases). Between the trimmed V and J ends, which lost 3 bases and 3 bases, there was a span of 14 bases. Germline CDR1 is LGHDT and CDR2 is YNNKEL (reference sequence). The CDR3 runs 15 residues.

This clone occurred a few times. The gene calls are TRBV28 and TRBJ2-7, with 10 bases aligning to TRBD1. Losses at the gene ends were 6 bases for V and 4 bases for J; bases not matched to a gene: 0. The CDR3 totals 12 residues. Germline values: CDR1 MDHEN, CDR2 SYDVKM. CDR3: CASRGQGYEQYF. CDR3 coding DNA: TGTGCCAGCAGGGGACAGGGGTACGAGCAGTACTTC.

The sample holds many counts of this clone. The chain combines TRBV5-6 with TRBJ1-1; D gene ambiguous. V gave up 3 bases and J gave up 8 bases, with 8 bases separating them. The length of the CDR3 is 11 residues. CDR1 and CDR2 from the germline V gene are SGHDT and YYEEEE. The CDR3 region has the DNA TGTGCCAGCAGCTACCTCTACGAAGCTTTCTTT. Translation gives CASSYLYEAFF.

The V and J genes are TRBV5-1 and TRBJ2-2, with D perhaps matching TRBD1 (6 bases). The germline CDR1 and CDR2 sequences are SGHRS and YFSETQ. This CDR3 spans 16 amino acids. V lost 3 bases and J lost 1, with 13 bases in between. CDR3 sequence reads: CASSYPTGKNTGELFF. The CDR3 region has the DNA TGCGCCAGCAGCTACCCGACAGGAAAGAACACCGGGGAGCTGTTTTTT. Looking up the rest from reference TRBV5-1 and TRBJ2-2 gives the full variable domain: KAGVTQTPRYLIKTRGQQVTLSCSPISGHRSVSWYQQTPGQGLQFLFEYFSETQRNKGNFPGRFSGRQFSNSRSEMNVSTLELGDSALYLCASSYPTGKNTGELFFGEGSRLTVL.

The gene calls are TRBV5-1 and TRBJ2-7; 8 bases are shared with TRBD2. This CDR3 is 15 amino acids long. After removal of 6 bases from V and 5 bases from J, the junction contained 13 bases not matched to a gene. The V gene's germline CDR1 is SGHRS and CDR2 YFSETQ. CDR3 sequence (DNA): TGCGCCAGCAAAAAAGGAGCGGGAGAGGGCAACGAGCAGTACTTC. Translated: CASKKGAGEGNEQYF.

This clone came up many times. The chain has TRBV29-1 and TRBJ2-7, with D perhaps TRBD1 (5 bases). The V gene lost 7 bases and the J gene lost 3 bases, with 10 bases spanning the gap. The CDR3 contains 11 residues. CDR1 and CDR2 from the germline V gene are SQVTM and ANQGSEA. The CDR3 DNA is TGCAGCGCGACAGACGTCTACGAGCAGTACTTC. It translates to CSATDVYEQYF.

The sample holds many counts of this clone. This chain links TRBV5-6 with TRBJ2-3; 7 bases agree with TRBD1. V was pared by 4 bases and J by 5 bases, with 10 bases of the junction left unmatched. This CDR3 contains 15 residues. Germline values: CDR1 SGHDT, CDR2 YYEEEE. The CDR3 DNA reads TGTGCCAGCAGCGGACAACAGGGGTTAAAAGATACGCAGTATTTT. This codes for CASSGQQGLKDTQYF. The entire variable domain, with the rest obtained from reference TRBV5-6 and TRBJ2-3, is as follows: DAGVTQSPTHLIKTRGQQVTLRCSPKSGHDTVSWYQQALGQGPQFIFQYYEEEERQRGNFPDRFSGHQFPNYSSELNVNALLLGDSALYLCASSGQQGLKDTQYFGPGTRLTVL.

This clone was seen a few times. The CDR3 nucleotides are TGCGCCAGCAGCCAAGGTCAACGGACAGGCCCATATGGCTACACCTTC. Its translation is CASSQGQRTGPYGYTF. J is TRBJ1-2 and V is TRBV4-1; TRBD1 aligns across 7 bases. Germline values: CDR1 MGHRA, CDR2 YSYEKL. The J segment lost 5 bases and the V segment lost 1 base, leaving 10 bases of the junction unmatched. The CDR3 consists of 16 residues.

This clone was detected many times. The chain combines TRBV5-6 with TRBJ2-7; perhaps TRBD2 as D (6 bases). The CDR3 loop spans 13 amino acids. The germline CDR1 and CDR2 sequences are SGHDT and YYEEEE. The V end lost 4 bases, the J end lost 2 bases, and 10 bases lay between the germline ends. The CDR3 spells CASSPGLPYEQYF. In nucleotides, the CDR3 is TGTGCCAGCAGCCCGGGACTTCCCTACGAGCAGTACTTC.

By frequency in the sample, this clone is medium-sized. The rearrangement links TRBV3-1 to TRBJ1-2; D gene unclear. V was cut by 0 bases and J by 8 bases, with 7 bases left in between. Germline V gene sequence: CDR1 LGHDT, CDR2 YNNKEL (reference sequence). The CDR3 is 12 residues long. The CDR3 DNA reads TGTGCCAGCAGCCAAGAAATGGGAGGCTACACCTTC. It translates to CASSQEMGGYTF.

This clone is categorized as medium-sized. The V call is TRBV29-1, the J call TRBJ2-2; TRBD1 matches 12 bases. V dropped 7 bases and J dropped 4; count of bases not matched to a gene: 1. The CDR3 consists of 13 residues. Germline assignment: CDR1 SQVTM and CDR2 ANQGSEA. The CDR3 reads CSGGQGATGELFF. The CDR3 DNA is TGCAGCGGGGGACAGGGGGCCACCGGGGAGCTGTTTTTT.

The sample holds many counts of this clone. The chain couples TRBV29-1 to TRBJ2-7; 8 bases map to TRBD1. This CDR3 spans 18 amino acids. After removal of 0 bases from V and 2 bases from J, the junction contained 15 bases not matched to a gene. Germline V CDR1 and CDR2: SQVTM, ANQGSEA. CDR3 DNA: TGCAGCGTTGAAGATCCGCGTGAAACAGGGGGTTCTCCCTACGAGCAGTACTTC. Translation gives CSVEDPRETGGSPYEQYF.

The chain is built from TRBV19 and TRBJ1-5; 10 nucleotides match TRBD1. The CDR3 is made up of 15 amino acids. Germline trimming cut 8 bases from V and 6 bases from J; bases unmatched to any gene: 10. CDR1 LNHDA and CDR2 SQIVND come from the germline V gene (reference sequence). The CDR3 region has the DNA TGTGCCAGTGGGACGACAGGGGGCCGGGGTCAGCCCCAGCATTTT. This sequence encodes CASGTTGGRGQPQHF. Together with reference TRBV19 and TRBJ1-5, the CDR3 gives the full variable domain: DGGITQSPKYLFRKEGQNVTLSCEQNLNHDAMYWYRQDPGQGLRLIYYSQIVNDFQKGDIAEGYSVSREKKESFPLTVTSAQKNPTAFYLCASGTTGGRGQPQHFGDGTRLSIL.

The V and J genes are TRBV2 and TRBJ1-6; 10 bases match TRBD1. Trimming removed 4 bases from V and 7 bases from J; junction bases left unmatched: 4. This CDR3 is 15 amino acids long. Germline CDR1 reads SNHLY; CDR2 reads FYNNEI. CDR3 sequence: CASSARTGGNSPLHF. The DNA of the CDR3 is TGTGCCAGCAGTGCCCGGACAGGGGGAAATTCACCCCTCCACTTT.

V and J are TRBV3-1 and TRBJ2-3; 9 bases align to TRBD2. The CDR3 totals 17 residues. Germline values: CDR1 LGHDT, CDR2 YNNKEL (reference sequence). The V and J ends lost 0 bases and 3 bases, in that order; junction bases with no gene match: 7. The CDR3 bases are TGTGCCAGCAGCCAAGACCCGCGGGAGGGCCTGACAGATACGCAGTATTTT. This codes for CASSQDPREGLTDTQYF.

Only a few counts were recorded for this clone. The rearrangement links TRBV20-1 to TRBJ2-7, with TRBD2 matching over 7 bases. Germline V gene data show CDR1 as DFQATT and CDR2 as SNEGSKA (reference sequence). The junction had 10 bases not matched to a gene; V was cut back by 1 base and J by 7 bases. The CDR3 sequence is 14 residues long. This CDR3 is CSARAAGVREEQYF. As DNA, the CDR3 is TGCAGTGCTAGAGCGGCGGGAGTAAGGGAAGAGCAGTACTTC.

This clone was recorded many times. The J gene is TRBJ2-7, the V gene TRBV18; 8 nucleotides match TRBD1. The CDR3 contains 15 residues. After removal of 6 bases from V and 3 bases from J, the junction contained 10 bases not matched to a gene. The germline gives CDR1 KGHSH, CDR2 LQKENI. The CDR3 loop is CASSGTGPPLYEQYF. The DNA for the CDR3 is TGTGCCAGCTCGGGGACAGGCCCGCCACTCTACGAGCAGTACTTC. Variable domain in full (rest from reference TRBV18 and TRBJ2-7): NAGVMQNPRHLVRRRGQEARLRCSPMKGHSHVYWYRQLPEEGLKFMVYLQKENIIDESGMPKERFSAEFPKEGPSILRIQQVVRGDSAAYFCASSGTGPPLYEQYFGPGTRLTVT.

V and J are TRBV20-1 and TRBJ2-3, with 8 bases that match TRBD2. J lost 3 bases, V lost 3 bases, and 8 bases had no gene match. Germline V gene sequence: CDR1 DFQATT, CDR2 SNEGSKA (reference sequence). The CDR3 totals 15 residues. CDR3 coding DNA: TGCAGTGCTAGGGGGACTAGAGGGAGGACAGATACGCAGTATTTT. Amino acid sequence: CSARGTRGRTDTQYF.

The V and J genes are TRBV20-1 and TRBJ2-3; 10 bases fit TRBD2. This CDR3 has 14 amino acids. Germline loops: CDR1 DFQATT, CDR2 SNEGSKA (reference sequence). The V segment lost 4 bases and the J segment 7 bases; nucleotides outside the gene matches: 8. The CDR3 nucleotides are TGCAGTGCTATGCAAGCGGGGGGGCGGAATACGCAGTATTTT. This gives the protein CSAMQAGGRNTQYF.